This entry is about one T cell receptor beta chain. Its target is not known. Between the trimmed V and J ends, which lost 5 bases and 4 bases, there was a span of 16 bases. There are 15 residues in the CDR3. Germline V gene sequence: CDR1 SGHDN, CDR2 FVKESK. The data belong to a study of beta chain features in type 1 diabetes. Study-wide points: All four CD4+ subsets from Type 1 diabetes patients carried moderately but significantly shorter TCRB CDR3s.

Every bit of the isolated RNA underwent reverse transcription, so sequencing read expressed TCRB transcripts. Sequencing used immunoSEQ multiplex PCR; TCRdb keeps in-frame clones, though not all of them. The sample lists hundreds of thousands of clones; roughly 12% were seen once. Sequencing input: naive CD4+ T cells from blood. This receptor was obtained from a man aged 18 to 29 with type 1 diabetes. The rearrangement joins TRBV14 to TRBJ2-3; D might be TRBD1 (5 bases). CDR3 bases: TGTGCCAGCAGCAAATTACAGAAGGGGCCAGATACGCAGTATTTT. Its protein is CASSKLQKGPDTQYF. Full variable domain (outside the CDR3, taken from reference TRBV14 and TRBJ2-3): EAGVTQFPSHSVIEKGQTVTLRCDPISGHDNLYWYRRVMGKEIKFLLHFVKESKQDESGMPNNRFLAERTGGTYSTLKVQPAELEDSGVYFCASSKLQKGPDTQYFGPGTRLTVL.